Listed below are T cell receptor beta chains from one sample, sequenced in a study of glioma-infiltrating T cells. One entry per CDR3 protein, called by TCRdb with MiXCR from the multiplex PCR reads. The table records about 400,000 distinct CDR3 sequences, more than 35% of them present only once. Source material: glioma tissue, nonneoplastic brain tissue, or PBMCs (not recorded which). The receptors originated from a human donor with low-grade glioma or glioblastoma, undergoing nonglioma brain surgery, or in good health (not recorded which). Each CDR3 is given with its conserved first and last residue. A D gene is named only where the DNA matches it firmly. Clone size is not always given. Where it is, it says once, few, many or a class for expanded clones.

d_call: NA; j_call: TRBJ2-7; v_call: TRBV6-2/TRBV6-3; clone_size: many; cdr3_aa: CASSLQENSYEQYF; cdr3_nt: TGTGCCAGCAGTCTCCAGGAAAACTCCTACGAGCAGTACTTC
d_call: NA; j_call: TRBJ2-7; v_call: TRBV20-1; clone_size: many; cdr3_aa: CSAAGTVYEQYF; cdr3_nt: TGCAGTGCTGCGGGGACAGTCTACGAGCAGTACTTC
d_call: NA; j_call: TRBJ1-1; v_call: TRBV27; clone_size: NA; cdr3_aa: CASSLTGNSEAFF; cdr3_nt: TGTGCCAGCAGCCTAACCGGCAATTCTGAAGCTTTCTTT
d_call: TRBD2; j_call: TRBJ2-1; v_call: TRBV19; clone_size: NA; cdr3_aa: CASSIDGTSGLNEQFF; cdr3_nt: TGTGCCAGTAGTATAGACGGGACTAGCGGGCTAAATGAGCAGTTCTTC
d_call: NA; j_call: TRBJ2-7; v_call: TRBV20-1; clone_size: NA; cdr3_aa: CSALDDYEQYF; cdr3_nt: TGCAGTGCTCTGGACGACTACGAGCAGTACTTC
d_call: NA; j_call: TRBJ2-5; v_call: TRBV4-1; clone_size: many; cdr3_aa: CASSQGVRGETQYF; cdr3_nt: TGCGCCAGCAGCCAAGGGGTCCGGGGAGAGACCCAGTACTTC
d_call: TRBD2; j_call: TRBJ2-1; v_call: TRBV7-2; clone_size: NA; cdr3_aa: CARRSRASGGAHNEQFF; cdr3_nt: TGTGCCAGAAGATCAAGGGCTAGCGGGGGGGCCCACAATGAGCAGTTCTTC
d_call: NA; j_call: TRBJ2-3; v_call: TRBV20-1; clone_size: once; cdr3_aa: CSKISLTIASTDTQYF; cdr3_nt: TGCAGTAAGATTTCACTTACTATAGCAAGTACAGATACGCAGTATTTT
d_call: NA; j_call: TRBJ2-1; v_call: TRBV12-3/TRBV12-4; clone_size: NA; cdr3_aa: CASSLRSPSSYNEQFF; cdr3_nt: TGTGCCAGCAGTTTAAGGTCCCCTAGCTCCTACAATGAGCAGTTCTTC
d_call: TRBD2; j_call: TRBJ2-3; v_call: TRBV29-1; clone_size: NA; cdr3_aa: CSVETSGYTDTQYF; cdr3_nt: TGCAGCGTGGAGACTAGCGGGTACACAGATACGCAGTATTTT
d_call: NA; j_call: TRBJ1-1; v_call: TRBV7-3; clone_size: NA; cdr3_aa: CASSLNTGYTEAFF; cdr3_nt: TGTGCCAGCAGCTTAAACACAGGGTACACTGAAGCTTTCTTT
d_call: TRBD2; j_call: TRBJ2-3; v_call: TRBV2; clone_size: few; cdr3_aa: CASSEASAGGTDTQYF; cdr3_nt: TGTGCCAGCAGTGAAGCGTCGGCGGGAGGAACAGATACGCAGTATTTT
d_call: NA; j_call: TRBJ2-7; v_call: TRBV27; clone_size: many; cdr3_aa: CASSLSLSREQYF; cdr3_nt: TGTGCCAGCAGTTTAAGCCTGTCGAGGGAGCAGTACTTC
d_call: NA; j_call: TRBJ2-1; v_call: TRBV19; clone_size: NA; cdr3_aa: CASSIDPRVSYNEQFF; cdr3_nt: TGTGCCAGTAGTATAGATCCGAGAGTATCCTACAATGAGCAGTTCTTC
d_call: NA; j_call: TRBJ2-7; v_call: TRBV6-2/TRBV6-3; clone_size: once; cdr3_aa: CASSYSPGSHEQYF; cdr3_nt: TGTGCCAGCAGTTACTCTCCCGGGAGTCACGAGCAGTACTTC
d_call: NA; j_call: TRBJ2-1; v_call: TRBV20-1; clone_size: NA; cdr3_aa: CSVDGSYNEQFF; cdr3_nt: TGCAGTGTTGATGGCTCCTACAATGAGCAGTTCTTC
d_call: NA; j_call: TRBJ2-7; v_call: TRBV7-9; clone_size: NA; cdr3_aa: CASGRQTISYEQYF; cdr3_nt: TGTGCCAGCGGGAGACAAACTATATCCTACGAGCAGTACTTC
d_call: NA; j_call: TRBJ2-1; v_call: TRBV29-1; clone_size: NA; cdr3_aa: CSVVQDTYNEQFF; cdr3_nt: TGCAGCGTTGTCCAGGACACTTACAATGAGCAGTTCTTC
d_call: NA; j_call: TRBJ2-4; v_call: TRBV15; clone_size: few; cdr3_aa: CATSRSTGLKYF; cdr3_nt: TGTGCCACCAGCAGGTCCACAGGGCTTAAGTACTTC
d_call: NA; j_call: TRBJ1-5; v_call: TRBV27; clone_size: many; cdr3_aa: CASSPWSSNQPQHF; cdr3_nt: TGTGCCAGCAGTCCTTGGTCTAGCAATCAGCCCCAGCATTTT
d_call: NA; j_call: TRBJ1-6; v_call: TRBV27; clone_size: many; cdr3_aa: CASSALGSPLHF; cdr3_nt: TGTGCCAGCAGTGCCCTGGGTTCACCCCTCCACTTT
d_call: NA; j_call: TRBJ1-2; v_call: TRBV20-1; clone_size: few; cdr3_aa: CSASMGAGNYGYTF; cdr3_nt: TGCAGTGCTAGTATGGGGGCTGGTAACTATGGCTACACCTTC
d_call: TRBD2; j_call: TRBJ2-7; v_call: TRBV6-2/TRBV6-3; clone_size: many; cdr3_aa: CASSFPGLAGGFYEQYF; cdr3_nt: TGTGCCAGCAGCTTCCCGGGACTAGCGGGAGGATTCTACGAGCAGTACTTC
d_call: NA; j_call: TRBJ2-1; v_call: TRBV7-2; clone_size: NA; cdr3_aa: CASRASAGYSYNEQFF; cdr3_nt: TGTGCCAGCAGAGCTAGCGCGGGATATTCCTACAATGAGCAGTTCTTC
d_call: NA; j_call: TRBJ2-7; v_call: TRBV28; clone_size: many; cdr3_aa: CASSPRIDRHFYEQYF; cdr3_nt: TGTGCCAGCAGTCCTCGAATCGACAGGCACTTCTACGAGCAGTACTTC
d_call: NA; j_call: TRBJ2-7; v_call: TRBV12-3/TRBV12-4; clone_size: NA; cdr3_aa: CASSTTAAREQYF; cdr3_nt: TGTGCCAGCAGTACCACGGCAGCGAGGGAGCAGTACTTC
d_call: TRBD2; j_call: TRBJ2-6; v_call: TRBV7-9; clone_size: NA; cdr3_aa: CASTRGGAANVLTF; cdr3_nt: TGTGCCAGCACCCGGGGGGGGGCTGCCAACGTCCTGACTTTC
d_call: TRBD1; j_call: TRBJ1-2; v_call: TRBV28; clone_size: NA; cdr3_aa: CAGSYPGQGDWNYGYTF; cdr3_nt: TGTGCCGGCAGTTACCCAGGACAGGGCGACTGGAACTATGGCTACACCTTC
d_call: NA; j_call: TRBJ2-3; v_call: TRBV27; clone_size: many; cdr3_aa: CASSLTTNTDTQYF; cdr3_nt: TGTGCCAGCAGTTTGACGACCAACACAGATACGCAGTATTTT